This T cell receptor beta chain was sequenced for a study of regulatory T cells in long-lasting Graves disease. In the study overall: Freshly diagnosed Graves' patients had used antithyroid drugs for under 3 months.

Concerning this clonotype itself: What it binds is unknown.

As to time point: newly diagnosed GD, antithyroid drugs for less than 3 months. PBMC-extracted RNA yielded the TCR library. Diagnosis followed American Thyroid Association guidelines for Graves' disease. Investigators prepared the TCR beta libraries by applying iRepertoire HTBI primers and Arm-PCR of CDR3 regions. TCRdb reanalysed the multiplex PCR reads using MiXCR and keeps one entry per CDR3 protein. The table lists 500,000 to 700,000 distinct CDR3 sequences, around 15% of them singletons. This CDR3 comprises 16 residues. Germline CDR1 reads DFQATT; CDR2 reads SNEGSKA (reference sequence). Between the trimmed V and J ends, which lost 2 bases and 2 bases, there was a span of 18 bases. Study results and caveats: Segments TRBV28, TRBJ1-2 and TRBJ2-5 showed preferential usage in persistent disease.

The same specimen was also included in a second study, on T cells in Graves' hyperthyroidism and ophthalmopathy. This second study notes: Appearing also in blood were most of the thyroid clonotypes expanded above 0.001.

The clonotype comes from a woman aged 25 to 39 with Graves disease. Sequenced material: peripheral blood mononuclear cells (PBMCs), taken at new diagnosis, from a patient treated with antithyroid drugs. The chain has TRBV20-1 and TRBJ2-5; D is undetermined. DNA of the CDR3: TGCAGTGCTAGATCCCCGACTGGCAGGCTGCAAGAGACCCAGTACTTC. Its translation: CSARSPTGRLQETQYF.